This T cell receptor beta chain was identified in a study of blood T cell repertoires in COVID-19. Study background: The cDNA or gDNA used as material had been derived from T cells, B-cell-depleted T cells, or PBMCs.

Original analysis: The assay estimated nucleated cells by amplifying reference gene primers. The method was immunoSEQ multiplex PCR; TCRdb's version includes in-frame clones alone and lacks a portion of them. The DNA gave D and trimming, while V, J and clone size come from that table. The repertoire holds tens of thousands of clones, with around 76% as singletons. CDR3 length: 17 amino acids. J gave up 2 bases and V 8 bases, and 15 bases lay outside the gene matches. The germline gives CDR1 MRHNA, CDR2 SNTAGT. The clonotype originates from a man between 65 and 79 years old with active or convalescent COVID-19. The chain has TRBV6-4 and TRBJ1-5; 7 bases line up with TRBD1. What was sequenced was peripheral blood. The CDR3 bases are TGTGCCAGCTGCTTTGGCAGGGGGAAAAGGGGCAATCAGCCCCAGCATTTT. Protein product: CASCFGRGKRGNQPQHF.